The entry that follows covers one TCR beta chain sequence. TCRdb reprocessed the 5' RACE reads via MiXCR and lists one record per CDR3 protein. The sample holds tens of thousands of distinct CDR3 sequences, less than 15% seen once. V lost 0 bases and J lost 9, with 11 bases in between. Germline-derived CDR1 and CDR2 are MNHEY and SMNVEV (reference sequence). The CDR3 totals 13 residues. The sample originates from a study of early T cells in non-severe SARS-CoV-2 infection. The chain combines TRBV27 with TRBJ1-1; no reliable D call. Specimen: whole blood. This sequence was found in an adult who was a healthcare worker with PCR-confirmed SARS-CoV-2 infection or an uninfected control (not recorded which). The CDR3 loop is CASSLSGSTQAFF. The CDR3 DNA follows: TGTGCCAGCAGTTTATCGGGATCGACCCAAGCTTTCTTT.